Listed here is a single TCR beta chain. Its target is not known. These data belong to a study of vaccination and CD4 T cells after COVID-19. Study results and caveats: Convalescent patients were relatively few, and early post-infection timepoints were missing.

The Oncomine TCR Beta short-read assay sequenced DNA from cultured CD4+ T cells. TCRdb redid the calling of the PCR reads with MiXCR, one entry per CDR3 protein. The sample records around 9,400 distinct CDR3 sequences, about 28% being singletons. The treatment denotes: roughly 10-day PBMC culture with coronavirus spike peptide pools or control peptides (ViraFEST assay). This CDR3 is built from 14 residues. V lost 3 bases and J lost 9, with 17 bases in between. CDR1 MNHEY and CDR2 SMNVEV come from the germline V gene (reference sequence). This clonotype was sampled from a human donor who had recovered from COVID-19. This chain links TRBV27 with TRBJ1-1, with D hard to call. This sample comprised CD4+ T cells from blood, cultured in vitro, obtained after SARS-CoV-2 vaccination. The CDR3 bases are TGTGCCAGCAGTTTGTTGGGAGCTCGGTCTAAAGCTTTCTTT. It translates to CASSLLGARSKAFF.